The source of this T cell receptor (beta chain) is a study of blood T cell repertoires in COVID-19. The germline gives CDR1 MNHEY, CDR2 SVGEGT. The V end was cut by 2 bases, the J end by 2 bases, with 13 bases between. The CDR3 consists of 16 residues. Recruits, aged about 18 to 89 years, lived in roughly 22 US areas. Which cohort a participant joined came from the clinical history participants gave. Original methodology: Reference gene primer amplification yielded estimated nucleated cell counts. Method: immunoSEQ multiplex PCR; TCRdb's copy keeps in-frame clones and lacks some. That table furnishes V, J and clone size, whereas the DNA furnished D and trimming. Of about 350,000 clones listed, roughly nine tenths are singletons.

Sequencing input: PBMCs or T cells enriched from blood (not recorded which). The J gene is TRBJ1-5, the V gene TRBV6-2 or TRBV6-3; D gene ambiguous. The sequence was obtained from a woman in her twenties or thirties who had recovered from COVID-19. CDR3 sequence reads: CASSYGRASGNQPQHF. The CDR3, as DNA: TGTGCCAGCAGTTACGGGAGGGCATCGGGCAATCAGCCCCAGCATTTT.